This T cell receptor (beta chain) was documented in a study of graft-versus-host responses after intestinal transplantation. The germline CDR1 and CDR2 sequences are ENHRY and SYGVKD. CDR3 length equals 17 residues. V lost 1 base and J 5 bases, leaving 18 bases between the germline ends. Sequencing was performed with immunoSEQ multiplex PCR; in TCRdb, only in-frame clones are kept and a portion is missing. The sample comprises about 100,000 clones, 90% of which are singletons, and 16% rests with the top ten. The sequencing used PBMCs, collected 453 days after intestinal transplant. This clonotype originated in a human patient who received an intestinal transplant, so some T cells may come from the graft donor. V gene TRBV10-3 combines with J gene TRBJ1-5, with D perhaps TRBD1 (5 bases). The CDR3 sequence is CAISEFGGREGYQPQHF. The CDR3 nucleotides read TGTGCCATCAGTGAGTTTGGAGGCAGGGAGGGTTATCAGCCCCAGCATTTT.